A selection of T cell receptor beta chains follows, all from one sample in a study of regulatory T cells in long-lasting Graves disease. TCRdb reprocessed the multiplex PCR reads with MiXCR, giving one entry per CDR3 protein. This sample has roughly 500,000 distinct CDR3 sequences, with 13% to 15% found just once. Separately, the same data were catalogued under a study of T cells in Graves' hyperthyroidism and ophthalmopathy.

The sequencing used peripheral blood mononuclear cells (PBMCs), collected at new diagnosis, from a patient treated with antithyroid drugs. Receptors were obtained from a woman in her forties or fifties with Graves disease. CDR3s include the opening cysteine and the closing phenylalanine or tryptophan. The order of the fields is clone size, D gene, V gene, J gene, CDR3 DNA, CDR3 protein. A D gene is named only where the DNA matches it firmly. For some rows the clone size is stated as once, few or many, or as a class when expanded; others skip it.

many,.,TRBV28,TRBJ2-7,TGTGCCAGCAGCCCCCACGGGACGGGCTACGAGCAGTACTTC,CASSPHGTGYEQYF
many,.,TRBV19,TRBJ1-2,TGTGCCAGTACCACGGGACCGTTCTATGGCTACACCTTC,CASTTGPFYGYTF
many,.,TRBV19,TRBJ2-1,TGTGCCAGTAGTAGCGGGGCATACAATGAGCAGTTCTTC,CASSSGAYNEQFF
many,.,TRBV7-6,TRBJ1-5,TGTGCCAGCAGCTTAGGACTAGGGACGGTTGAAAGCAATCAGCCCCAGCATTTT,CASSLGLGTVESNQPQHF
many,TRBD2,TRBV2,TRBJ2-7,TGTGCCAGCAATGAGAAAGCGGGATACGAGCAGTACTTC,CASNEKAGYEQYF
few,.,TRBV20-1,TRBJ2-1,TGCAGTGCGATGGGTGAGAGCAATGAGCAGTTCTTC,CSAMGESNEQFF
many,TRBD2,TRBV6-5,TRBJ2-5,TGTGCCAGCAGTTACTCAGTGGGACTAGCGGGCCAAGAGACCCAGTACTTC,CASSYSVGLAGQETQYF
.,TRBD2,TRBV7-9,TRBJ2-3,TGTGCCAGCAGTTCCACCGGACTAGCGGGAGCAGATACGCAGTATTTT,CASSSTGLAGADTQYF
many,.,TRBV3-1,TRBJ2-7,TGTGCCAGCACCCAACGATTGGGGGGCACCGAGCAGTACTTC,CASTQRLGGTEQYF
few,.,TRBV19,TRBJ2-3,TGTGCCAGCCTGGGAGGCACAGATACGCAGTATTTT,CASLGGTDTQYF
many,TRBD2,TRBV7-2,TRBJ2-2,TGTGCCAGCAGCTTAGTGTCAGTAGCGGGAGCCGGGGAGCTGTTTTTT,CASSLVSVAGAGELFF
many,TRBD2,TRBV6-2/TRBV6-3,TRBJ2-1,TGTGCCAGCAGTCCGAACGGGGGGTTTGAGCAGTTCTTC,CASSPNGGFEQFF
.,TRBD1,TRBV5-1,TRBJ1-5,TGCGCCAGCAGGCCAACAGGGGACACTCAGCCCCAGCATTTT,CASRPTGDTQPQHF
few,.,TRBV10-2,TRBJ1-3,TGCGCCAGCAGTGAGTCCTCAGGGTGCTTATCTGGAAACACCATATATTTT,CASSESSGCLSGNTIYF
many,.,TRBV28,TRBJ2-2,TGTGCCAGCAGTATCTGGCGGTGGACCGGGGAGCTGTTTTTT,CASSIWRWTGELFF
many,.,TRBV28,TRBJ1-1,TGTGCCAGCAGTTTATACAGTACCCCTAACACTGAAGCTTTCTTT,CASSLYSTPNTEAFF
once,TRBD2,TRBV28,TRBJ2-3,TGTGCCAGCAGTTCCAGCGGGGGGCCCACAGATACGCAGTATTTT,CASSSSGGPTDTQYF
.,.,TRBV3-1,TRBJ2-1,TGTGCCAGCAGCCAAGATCGGGGGACCTACAATGAGCAGTTCTTC,CASSQDRGTYNEQFF
.,TRBD1,TRBV7-9,TRBJ1-4,TGTGCCAGCAGCCGGAATTTTGCGGGACAGTCTAATGAAAAACTGTTTTTT,CASSRNFAGQSNEKLFF
many,.,TRBV28,TRBJ1-3,TGTGCCAGCAGTCCCGATCACAGGGCCTCTGGAAACACCATATATTTT,CASSPDHRASGNTIYF
many,TRBD1,TRBV25-1,TRBJ1-5,TGTGCCACTGCACGGGCGAGGGACAGGGGGAATCAGCCCCAGCATTTT,CATARARDRGNQPQHF
many,TRBD1,TRBV28,TRBJ2-7,TGTGCCAGCAGTTCGCGGACAGGGCTTCATTCCCTCCCTACCTACGAGCAGTACTTC,CASSSRTGLHSLPTYEQYF
.,TRBD2,TRBV5-1,TRBJ2-3,TGCGCCAGCAGCGACCCACTAGCGGGAGGCCCAGATACGCAGTATTTT,CASSDPLAGGPDTQYF
few,.,TRBV19,TRBJ1-1,TGTGCCAGTATTTTGGGAGCTGAAGCTTTCTTT,CASILGAEAFF
few,.,TRBV30,TRBJ2-7,TGTGCCTGGAGTGTCGAGGGCTACGAGCAGTACTTC,CAWSVEGYEQYF
.,.,TRBV30,TRBJ1-6,TGTGCCTGGGACCCAGGCTCGGCTAATTCACCCCTCCACTTT,CAWDPGSANSPLHF
many,.,TRBV7-8,TRBJ2-4,TGTGCCAGCAGCCCACCGGGGACCCCAGCCAAAAACATTCAGTACTTC,CASSPPGTPAKNIQYF
many,.,TRBV7-2,TRBJ1-4,TGTGCCAGCAGCTTAGCTACAGGCCCTAATGAAAAACTGTTTTTT,CASSLATGPNEKLFF
many,.,TRBV28,TRBJ1-5,TGTGCCAGCAGTTTTGGGTCTACAGGGCATCAGCCCCAGCATTTT,CASSFGSTGHQPQHF